Listed below are T cell receptor beta chains from one sample, sequenced in a study of control samples from healthy donors and cancer patients. Data came from immunoSEQ multiplex PCR; TCRdb stores just in-frame clones and leaves some out. The sample contains 150,000 to 200,000 clones, around nine tenths of which appear only once. The sample consisted of blood. Receptor source: a man between 25 and 39 years old in good health. The CDR3 runs from the conserved cysteine through the conserved F or W. D genes are given only for firm matches. Some rows have no size entry. The others give once, few or many, or a class for an expanded clone.

clone size	V gene	J gene	D gene	CDR3 protein	CDR3 DNA
-	TRBV5-1	TRBJ2-3	TRBD1	CASSSGQGTSTDTQYF	TGCGCCAGCAGCTCTGGACAGGGAACGAGCACAGATACGCAGTATTTT
-	TRBV25-1	TRBJ1-6	TRBD1	CASLYSGTGRSYNSPLHF	TGTGCCAGCCTATACTCCGGGACAGGGCGCTCCTATAATTCACCCCTCCACTTT
-	TRBV19	TRBJ1-2	-	CASSPPPGANYGYTF	TGTGCCAGTAGTCCCCCCCCGGGAGCGAACTATGGCTACACCTTC
-	TRBV29-1	TRBJ2-3	TRBD2	CSVAGLAGGRDTQYF	TGCAGCGTCGCTGGACTAGCGGGAGGGCGAGATACGCAGTATTTT
-	TRBV11-2	TRBJ1-2	-	CASSLSQNYGYTF	TGTGCCAGCAGCTTAAGTCAGAACTATGGCTACACCTTC
-	TRBV29-1	TRBJ2-3	-	CSVVGSNTDTQYF	TGCAGCGTTGTGGGGTCGAACACAGATACGCAGTATTTT
-	TRBV30	TRBJ2-7	-	CAWRTPSSYEQYF	TGTGCCTGGCGGACTCCGAGCTCCTACGAGCAGTACTTC
-	TRBV30	TRBJ1-1	-	CAWSALDKTEAFF	TGTGCCTGGAGTGCCTTAGATAAGACTGAAGCTTTCTTT
-	TRBV4-1	TRBJ1-3	-	CASSHGGDTIYF	TGCGCCAGCAGCCACGGGGGAGACACCATATATTTT
few	TRBV5-1	TRBJ1-1	-	CASSLGGGRNTEAFF	TGCGCCAGCAGCTTGGGTGGAGGCCGGAACACTGAAGCTTTCTTT
-	TRBV3-1/TRBV3-2	TRBJ2-5	-	CASSQNRARRETQYF	TGTGCCAGCAGCCAAAACAGAGCGCGGAGGGAGACCCAGTACTTC
-	TRBV20-1	TRBJ2-7	-	CSARDTYEQYF	TGCAGTGCTAGAGATACTTACGAGCAGTACTTC
once	TRBV29-1	TRBJ1-1	-	CSVGWGNTEAFF	TGCAGCGTCGGGTGGGGGAACACTGAAGCTTTCTTT
-	TRBV6-1	TRBJ1-3	-	CASSEGLSGNTIYF	TGTGCCAGCAGTGAAGGACTATCTGGAAACACCATATATTTT
-	TRBV3-1/TRBV3-2	TRBJ1-2	-	CASSQGNYGYTF	TGTGCCAGCAGCCAGGGCAACTATGGCTACACCTTC
-	TRBV19	TRBJ1-5	TRBD1	CASSIMSDREYQPQHF	TGTGCCAGTAGTATAATGAGCGACAGGGAATATCAGCCCCAGCATTTT
-	TRBV5-1	TRBJ1-4	TRBD1	CASSLQGEGEKLFF	TGCGCCAGCAGCTTACAGGGGGAGGGTGAAAAACTGTTTTTT
-	TRBV9	TRBJ2-3	-	CASSSLTDTQYF	TGTGCCAGCAGCTCATTAACGGATACGCAGTATTTT
few	TRBV5-1	TRBJ1-1	TRBD1	CASSSKQGYNTEAFF	TGCGCCAGCAGCTCTAAACAGGGGTATAACACTGAAGCTTTCTTT
-	TRBV12-3/TRBV12-4	TRBJ1-5	-	CASSSRVNQPQHF	TGTGCCAGCAGTTCAAGAGTGAATCAGCCCCAGCATTTT
-	TRBV4-1	TRBJ2-7	TRBD1	CASSQEGTGIYEQYF	TGCGCCAGCAGCCAAGAGGGGACAGGGATCTACGAGCAGTACTTC
-	TRBV7-8	TRBJ2-2	-	CASSLEPIPTGELFF	TGTGCCAGCAGCTTAGAACCAATCCCCACCGGGGAGCTGTTTTTT
-	TRBV15	TRBJ1-4	-	CATSRAGALNEKLFF	TGTGCCACCAGCAGAGCTGGGGCCCTTAATGAAAAACTGTTTTTT
-	TRBV6-5	TRBJ2-4	-	CASSYSPRQENIQYF	TGTGCCAGCAGTTACTCACCAAGACAGGAAAACATTCAGTACTTC
-	TRBV9	TRBJ2-1	-	CASSVGVYNNEQFF	TGTGCCAGCAGCGTGGGAGTTTATAACAATGAGCAGTTCTTC
once	TRBV6-2/TRBV6-3	TRBJ2-7	-	CASSWRTVGPLGQYF	TGTGCCAGCAGTTGGCGGACAGTAGGACCTTTGGGGCAGTACTTC
-	TRBV5-6	TRBJ1-1	-	CASSLGVGNTEAFF	TGTGCCAGCAGCCTAGGAGTAGGGAACACTGAAGCTTTCTTT
-	TRBV6-1	TRBJ2-3	-	CASSPRPLRDTQYF	TGTGCCAGCAGTCCGCGTCCTCTCAGAGATACGCAGTATTTT
-	TRBV18	TRBJ1-6	-	CASSQGHLNSPLHF	TGTGCCAGCTCACAGGGACATTTGAATTCACCCCTCCACTTT
-	TRBV10-3	TRBJ1-6	-	CAISEANGQNSPLHF	TGTGCCATCAGTGAGGCGAACGGCCAAAATTCACCCCTCCACTTT
-	TRBV24-1	TRBJ1-1	-	CATRGGTANTEAFF	TGTGCCACCAGGGGGGGGACGGCGAACACTGAAGCTTTCTTT
-	TRBV20-1	TRBJ2-4	-	CSAQGENIQYF	TGCAGTGCGCAGGGCGAAAACATTCAGTACTTC
-	TRBV7-8	TRBJ2-4	-	CASSLGGLGAKNIQYF	TGTGCCAGCAGCTTAGGTGGGCTTGGGGCCAAAAACATTCAGTACTTC
-	TRBV3-1/TRBV3-2	TRBJ2-4	-	CASSQSRDGKNIQYF	TGTGCCAGCAGCCAGTCCCGGGACGGCAAAAACATTCAGTACTTC
-	TRBV15	TRBJ1-4	-	CATHRAARANEKLFF	TGTGCCACCCATAGGGCCGCCAGAGCTAATGAAAAACTGTTTTTT
-	TRBV6-5	TRBJ1-2	-	CASSYSGGSGPYGYTF	TGTGCCAGCAGTTACTCGGGAGGCTCAGGACCCTATGGCTACACCTTC
few	TRBV2	TRBJ1-4	-	CASSVGRLEEKLFF	TGTGCCAGCAGTGTGGGCAGGCTAGAGGAAAAACTGTTTTTT
-	TRBV11-2	TRBJ2-5	-	CASSLDRNQETQYF	TGTGCCAGCAGCTTAGATAGAAACCAAGAGACCCAGTACTTC
-	TRBV2	TRBJ1-2	-	CASSYRSGGYTF	TGTGCCAGCAGTTACAGGTCCGGCGGCTACACCTTC
-	TRBV7-8	TRBJ2-7	-	CASSLGAYEQYF	TGTGCCAGCAGCTTAGGGGCCTACGAGCAGTACTTC
-	TRBV6-5	TRBJ2-1	-	CASSYSYQPEWNEQFF	TGTGCCAGCAGTTACTCGTACCAGCCGGAGTGGAATGAGCAGTTCTTC
-	TRBV10-3	TRBJ2-7	-	CAISEGGAPYEQYF	TGTGCCATCAGTGAGGGGGGAGCGCCCTACGAGCAGTACTTC
-	TRBV29-1	TRBJ2-1	TRBD2	CSVGSGGATEQFF	TGCAGCGTTGGTAGCGGGGGGGCAACTGAGCAGTTCTTC
-	TRBV7-2	TRBJ2-7	-	CASSPGLRESYEQYF	TGTGCCAGCAGCCCGGGACTTAGAGAGAGCTACGAGCAGTACTTC
-	TRBV6-1	TRBJ2-1	TRBD1	CASSVRSGTGGMGEQFF	TGTGCCAGCAGTGTACGATCCGGGACAGGGGGCATGGGTGAGCAGTTCTTC